The present T cell receptor beta chain was sequenced within a study of beta chain features in type 1 diabetes. The CDR3 is 13 residues long. From germline, CDR1 is SGHRS and CDR2 YFSETQ. V was pared by 5 bases and J by 6 bases, with 7 bases of the junction left unmatched. TCRB transcripts that were expressed got sequenced, as all of the isolated RNA had been reverse transcribed. About 4 million reads per sample were averaged for naive, central memory and regulatory samples. Clones were sequenced by immunoSEQ multiplex PCR, and TCRdb holds only the in-frame ones, with some missing. This repertoire shows about 160,000 clones, 10% found once; its top ten account for under 0.55%. This clone was picked up a small number of times. Its specificity is unknown. Regarding the study as a whole: Moderate but significant shortening of TCRB CDR3s was recorded in all four CD4+ subsets from Type 1 diabetes patients. For type 1 diabetes patients, VDJ junctions showed fewer insertions and more deletions.

The clonotype comes from a man aged 25-45 years with type 1 diabetes. V is TRBV5-1 and J is TRBJ1-2; 7 positions match TRBD1. Sequencing was carried out using central memory CD4+ T cells from blood. CDR3 loop: CASRFDRDNGYTF. The CDR3 DNA reads as TGCGCCAGCAGATTTGACAGGGACAATGGCTACACCTTC.